This T cell receptor beta chain was identified during a study of control samples from healthy donors and cancer patients. Here immunoSEQ multiplex PCR was the method, and the copy in TCRdb shows in-frame clones only, minus some. This sample has 150,000 to 200,000 clones, with roughly 88% found just once. V lost 3 bases, J lost 6 bases, and 13 bases lay in between. Germline V gene data show CDR1 as KGHDR and CDR2 as SFDVKD. The CDR3 totals 15 residues. V usage is TRBV24-1 and J usage is TRBJ2-2; the D gene is possibly TRBD1 (6 bases). This receptor was taken from a woman aged 25 to 45 in good health. Sequenced input: blood. The CDR3 coding sequence is TGTGCCACCAGTGATACAGGGCGATCGGCCGGGGAGCTGTTTTTT. Its protein is CATSDTGRSAGELFF.